The 20 T cell receptor beta chains in this list originate from one sample, sequenced in a study of OX40 agonist ivuxolimab in advanced cancers. Sequencing was performed with immunoSEQ multiplex PCR; in TCRdb, only in-frame clones are kept and a portion is missing. The sample includes 82,000 or so clones, 92% of them seen just once. The sequences come from CD4+ or CD8+ T cells sorted from blood, collected in a trial of the OX40 agonist ivuxolimab. All receptors come from an adult with an advanced solid tumor such as melanoma, head and neck, liver or kidney cancer.

The chain uses TRBV15 and TRBJ1-2; D gene uncertain. This CDR3 region has 13 residues. Germline CDR1 LNHNV, CDR2 YYDKDF (reference sequence). Trimming shortened V by 0 bases and J by 4 bases, and 6 bases separated the two germline ends. CDR3 region: CATSRDLVYGYTF. For the CDR3, the DNA is TGTGCCACCAGCAGAGATTTGGTCTATGGCTACACCTTC.

The chain is built from TRBV9 and TRBJ2-5, with D unclear. This CDR3 has 14 amino acids. V was cut by 3 bases and J by 5 bases, with 14 bases left in between. The germline V gene encodes CDR1 SGDLS and CDR2 YYNGEE. For the CDR3, the DNA is TGTGCCAGCAGCGGTGGACCCAGCTCGGAGACCCAGTACTTC. Residues: CASSGGPSSETQYF.

This chain joins TRBV19 and TRBJ1-5; the D is unclear. This CDR3 contains 14 residues. Germline CDR1 reads LNHDA; CDR2 reads SQIVND (reference sequence). Trimming shortened V by 3 bases and J by 6 bases, and 12 bases separated the two germline ends. The CDR3 DNA reads as TGTGCCAGTAGTATGGGTCTGGAGAGTCAGCCCCAGCATTTT. This sequence encodes CASSMGLESQPQHF.

The chain employs TRBV30 and TRBJ2-3; D gene uncertain. Trimming shortened V by 1 base and J by 5 bases, and 10 bases separated the two germline ends. The CDR3 contains 13 residues. Germline loops: CDR1 GTSNPN, CDR2 SVGIG (reference sequence). CDR3 nucleotides: TGTGCCTGGAGTGGGCGTGTCGGAGATACGCAGTATTTT. It specifies CAWSGRVGDTQYF.

The chain has TRBV5-4 and TRBJ1-1; D is undetermined. V lost 2 bases to trimming and J lost 6 bases, with 17 bases between them. Looked up from germline, CDR1 is SGHNT and CDR2 is YYREEE (reference sequence). The CDR3 consists of 15 residues. This chain's CDR3 is CASSLDGPAVSEAFF. CDR3 DNA: TGTGCCAGCAGCTTAGACGGGCCAGCCGTCTCTGAAGCTTTCTTT.

This chain joins TRBV18 and TRBJ1-2, with D uncertain. CDR1 and CDR2 from the germline V gene are KGHSH and LQKENI. V lost 6 bases and J lost 0, with 14 bases in between. The length of the CDR3 is 15 residues. CDR3 nucleotide sequence: TGTGCCAGCTCCCGGTTGGAAGATTCTAACTATGGCTACACCTTC. It is translated as CASSRLEDSNYGYTF.

V usage is TRBV5-1 and J usage is TRBJ2-7; 7 bases are a match to TRBD2. The germline V gene encodes CDR1 SGHRS and CDR2 YFSETQ. The V and J ends lost 0 bases and 7 bases, in that order; junction bases with no gene match: 13. This CDR3 is 16 amino acids long. CDR3 protein: CASSLGLAGLTLEQYF. CDR3 nucleotides: TGCGCCAGCAGCTTGGGACTAGCTGGACTGACCCTAGAGCAGTACTTC.

The chain is built from TRBV19 and TRBJ2-5; a possible D gene is TRBD1 (6 bases). This CDR3 spans 13 amino acids. V shed 7 bases and J shed 5 bases, with 14 bases lying between them. Germline CDR1 and CDR2: LNHDA and SQIVND (reference sequence). The CDR3 DNA reads TGTGCCAGTACCCCAGGGGTCTGGGAGACCCAGTACTTC. Its protein product is CASTPGVWETQYF.

This chain uses TRBV5-4 with TRBJ1-1; D is ambiguous. V lost 0 bases and J lost 7, with 7 bases in between. The CDR3 sequence is 12 residues long. Germline V gives CDR1 SGHNT, CDR2 YYREEE (reference sequence). The CDR3 is CASSLAGREAFF. In nucleotides, the CDR3 is TGTGCCAGCAGCTTGGCCGGGCGTGAAGCTTTCTTT.

This sequence joins TRBV19 and TRBJ1-5; perhaps TRBD1 as D (5 bases). There are 17 residues in the CDR3. Trimming shortened V by 7 bases and J by 0 bases, and 19 bases separated the two germline ends. Germline values: CDR1 LNHDA, CDR2 SQIVND (reference sequence). CDR3 DNA: TGTGCCAGTACCCTACAGGCAGCCTTGGATAGCAATCAGCCCCAGCATTTT. Protein product: CASTLQAALDSNQPQHF.

J is TRBJ2-2 and V is TRBV18; D perhaps matches TRBD2 (6 bases). The V and J ends lost 3 bases and 4 bases respectively, with 12 bases between them. The CDR3 is 15 amino acids. Germline V gene lookup returns CDR1 KGHSH and CDR2 LQKENI. The CDR3 DNA is TGTGCCAGCTCACCTAGGAGGGTTGGCACCGGGGAGCTGTTTTTT. Its protein product is CASSPRRVGTGELFF.

This sequence joins TRBV18 and TRBJ2-3; no firm D call. CDR3 length: 15 residues. Germline CDR1 KGHSH, CDR2 LQKENI. With 3 bases removed from V and 0 bases from J, the gap between germline ends came to 10 bases. CDR3 loop: CASSPRSPSTDTQYF. CDR3 in DNA: TGTGCCAGCTCACCTAGATCGCCCAGCACAGATACGCAGTATTTT. The full variable domain, completed using reference TRBV18 and TRBJ2-3, is NAGVMQNPRHLVRRRGQEARLRCSPMKGHSHVYWYRQLPEEGLKFMVYLQKENIIDESGMPKERFSAEFPKEGPSILRIQQVVRGDSAAYFCASSPRSPSTDTQYFGPGTRLTVL.

The V and J genes are TRBV4-1 and TRBJ1-6; D gene uncertain. Trimming took 0 bases from V and 0 from J, leaving 9 bases between them. The CDR3 extends over 17 amino acids. Germline V lookup: CDR1 MGHRA, CDR2 YSYEKL. The chain's CDR3 is CASSQDAASSYNSPLHF. In nucleotides, the CDR3 is TGCGCCAGCAGCCAAGATGCAGCGAGCTCCTATAATTCACCCCTCCACTTT.

The chain is built from TRBV7-8 and TRBJ1-1; D is possibly TRBD1 (5 bases). Germline CDR1 reads SGHVS; CDR2 reads FQNEAQ. V was clipped by 1 base and J by 1 base, with 7 bases between them. CDR3 length: 14 amino acids. CDR3 amino acids: CASSLGGGNTEAFF. The CDR3 DNA sequence: TGTGCCAGCAGCTTAGGGGGGGGGAACACTGAAGCTTTCTTT.

This clone was seen a handful of times. The chain links TRBV5-6 to TRBJ1-2; D is ambiguous. The V gene's germline CDR1 is SGHDT and CDR2 YYEEEE. The V end lost 0 bases, the J end lost 4 bases, and 7 bases lay between the germline ends. The CDR3 totals 13 residues. The CDR3 DNA sequence: TGTGCCAGCAGCTTGGAACGGACCTATGGCTACACCTTC. As protein: CASSLERTYGYTF.

This chain links TRBV30 with TRBJ2-1; 12 bases fit TRBD2. Trimming at V came to 1 base and at J to 1 base, leaving 14 bases not matched to a gene. The CDR3 covers 20 residues. Germline CDR1 is GTSNPN and CDR2 is SVGIG (reference sequence). The CDR3 loop is CAWSGAQTLAGGGSYNEQFF. As DNA, the CDR3 is TGTGCCTGGAGTGGGGCCCAGACCCTAGCGGGAGGGGGGTCCTACAATGAGCAGTTCTTC.

The table lists this clone with a count of one. The V gene is TRBV4-1, the J gene TRBJ2-2; D perhaps matches TRBD1 (6 bases). The CDR3 is 17 amino acids. CDR1 is MGHRA, CDR2 YSYEKL, per germline. The V and J ends lost 1 base and 1 base respectively, with 13 bases between them. The CDR3 DNA sequence: TGCGCCAGCAGCCAAGGCCCTACAGGGAGGAACACCGGGGAGCTGTTTTTT. It is translated as CASSQGPTGRNTGELFF.

The V and J genes are TRBV27 and TRBJ1-5; 10 bases match TRBD1. The ends lost 5 bases at V and 5 bases at J; junction bases unmatched: 6. The CDR3 runs 15 residues. Germline V gives CDR1 MNHEY, CDR2 SMNVEV (reference sequence). DNA of the CDR3: TGTGCCAGCAGTCCAGGACAGGGGGTTCATCAGCCCCAGCATTTT. Protein: CASSPGQGVHQPQHF.

The chain links TRBV27 to TRBJ2-1, with 7 bases identical to TRBD2. The V gene end was trimmed by 6 bases and the J gene end by 10 bases; junction bases not matched to a gene: 6. The germline CDR1 and CDR2 sequences are MNHEY and SMNVEV (reference sequence). The CDR3 sequence is 12 residues long. The CDR3, as DNA: TGTGCCAGCAGGAAGCGGGGTGGGGAGCAGTTCTTC. It is translated as CASRKRGGEQFF.

The chain has TRBV6-1 and TRBJ1-1; 9 positions agree with TRBD1. Germline V gene lookup returns CDR1 MNHNS and CDR2 SASEGT. The length of the CDR3 is 13 residues. With 3 bases clipped from V and 5 bases from J, the junction kept 1 base outside the gene matches. CDR3 sequence: CASSEGTGTEAFF. The CDR3 coding sequence is TGTGCCAGCAGTGAGGGGACAGGGACTGAAGCTTTCTTT.